Shown below are 19 T cell receptor beta chains from a single sample sequenced in a study of healthy donors' naive CD4 and CD8 T cells. Starting from about 0.55 ug of total RNA, TCR libraries were made with linear amplification. TCRdb re-called the reads through MiXCR, storing one row per CDR3 protein. The sample holds approximately 200,000 distinct CDR3 sequences, nearly 75% seen once. What was sequenced was naive CD4+ and CD8+ T cells sorted from blood, pooled from several donors. These receptor sequences come from a pool of human donors in good health; the sample pools cells from several healthy donors.

The rearrangement uses TRBV19 and TRBJ1-5; D remains unclear. Deletions cut 1 base from V and 6 bases from J, with 7 bases between. Germline values: CDR1 LNHDA, CDR2 SQIVND (reference sequence). This CDR3 spans 13 amino acids. The DNA for the CDR3 is TGTGCCAGTAGTATAGGAGGATTTCAGCCCCAGCATTTT. Protein product: CASSIGGFQPQHF. The full variable domain, its missing parts supplied by reference TRBV19 and TRBJ1-5, is DGGITQSPKYLFRKEGQNVTLSCEQNLNHDAMYWYRQDPGQGLRLIYYSQIVNDFQKGDIAEGYSVSREKKESFPLTVTSAQKNPTAFYLCASSIGGFQPQHFGDGTRLSIL.

The V gene is TRBV29-1, the J gene TRBJ1-1; 8 nucleotides agree with TRBD1. Losses at the gene ends were 7 bases for V and 5 bases for J; bases not matched to a gene: 12. Germline lookup yields CDR1 SQVTM and CDR2 ANQGSEA. CDR3 length equals 14 residues. CDR3 nucleotide sequence: TGCAGCGGGACCCGGGACAGGTCGGGGACTGAAGCTTTCTTT. Translated, it gives CSGTRDRSGTEAFF.

The chain employs TRBV7-2 and TRBJ2-7, with TRBD2 as a possible D gene (6 bases). Trimming stripped 1 base from V and 6 bases from J, with 13 bases between. The CDR3 loop spans 14 amino acids. CDR1 and CDR2 (germline): SGHTA, FQGNSA. CDR3 in DNA: TGTGCCAGCAGCTTAGGCGGGGTGACTCCCGAGCAGTACTTC. Amino acids: CASSLGGVTPEQYF.

The count of this clonotype is one. V gene TRBV29-1 combines with J gene TRBJ1-2, with D perhaps matching TRBD1 (5 bases). With 5 bases removed from V and 4 bases from J, the gap between germline ends came to 17 bases. CDR3 length: 14 amino acids. Germline V CDR1 and CDR2: SQVTM, ANQGSEA. CDR3 coding DNA: TGCAGCGTTCCTGACAGTGTATCGCTCTATGGCTACACCTTC. This gives the protein CSVPDSVSLYGYTF.

The J gene is TRBJ1-2, the V gene TRBV19; no firm D call. V was cut by 7 bases and J by 3 bases, with 12 bases left in between. The germline CDR1 and CDR2 sequences are LNHDA and SQIVND (reference sequence). The CDR3 contains 13 residues. The DNA of the CDR3 is TGTGCCAGTAAGCGGGGAGATGACTATGGCTACACCTTC. It yields the protein CASKRGDDYGYTF.

The CDR3, as DNA: TGCAGTGCCTCGGACTACTTTGGCTTCCAAGAGACCCAGTACTTC. This encodes CSASDYFGFQETQYF. V usage is TRBV20-1 and J usage is TRBJ2-5; TRBD2 is a possible D gene (6 bases). CDR1 and CDR2 (germline): DFQATT, SNEGSKA (reference sequence). V lost 6 bases to trimming and J lost 1 base, with 18 bases between them. The CDR3 covers 15 residues.

The CDR3 loop reads CASSLVAGEVAEQFF. In DNA, the CDR3 is TGCGCCAGCAGCTTGGTAGCGGGAGAGGTAGCTGAGCAGTTCTTC. V is TRBV5-1 and J is TRBJ2-1, with 9 bases that match TRBD2. Germline CDR1 reads SGHRS; CDR2 reads YFSETQ. The CDR3 is 15 residues long. Losses at the gene ends were 0 bases for V and 9 bases for J; bases not matched to a gene: 7.

This clonotype was recorded a few times. The chain is built from TRBV29-1 and TRBJ2-3; D may be TRBD1 (5 bases). The germline V and J ends were trimmed by 7 bases and 0 bases, with 14 bases remaining between them. Germline V gene sequence: CDR1 SQVTM, CDR2 ANQGSEA. This CDR3 region has 14 residues. The CDR3, as DNA: TGCAGCGCCGTGACAGTGTTTAGCACAGATACGCAGTATTTT. Its translation is CSAVTVFSTDTQYF.

V and J are TRBV5-1 and TRBJ2-5; 8 bases align to TRBD1. This CDR3 has 16 residues. Looked up from germline, CDR1 is SGHRS and CDR2 is YFSETQ. V gave up 0 bases and J gave up 5 bases; unmatched junction bases: 9. The CDR3 loop reads CASSLEQGVLLETQYF. The CDR3, as DNA: TGCGCCAGCAGCTTGGAACAGGGGGTACTTCTGGAGACCCAGTACTTC.

The rearrangement links TRBV27 to TRBJ2-7, with 9 positions matching TRBD2. Losses at the gene ends were 5 bases for V and 4 bases for J; bases not matched to a gene: 9. Germline CDR1 is MNHEY and CDR2 is SMNVEV (reference sequence). The CDR3 has 15 amino acids. The CDR3 DNA reads TGTGCCAGCAGTCAAAGCGGGGGGTCCAAATACGAGCAGTACTTC. Its translation is CASSQSGGSKYEQYF.

This clonotype has a single count. V is TRBV14 and J is TRBJ2-5; D unresolved. The CDR3 length is 12 residues. CDR1 and CDR2 from the germline V gene are SGHDN and FVKESK. V was shortened by 0 bases and J by 8 bases, with 7 bases between the two germline ends. Here the CDR3 DNA reads TGTGCCAGCAGCCAAGATCCTTCAACCCAGTACTTC. Translated, it gives CASSQDPSTQYF.

The rearrangement uses TRBV19 and TRBJ2-5; D unresolved. Looked up from germline, CDR1 is LNHDA and CDR2 is SQIVND (reference sequence). This CDR3 spans 13 amino acids. The ends were cut back, 5 bases at V and 4 bases at J, with 11 bases in the middle. Written as DNA, the CDR3 is TGTGCCAGTAGTGCGCCAGACGGAGAGACCCAGTACTTC. Protein: CASSAPDGETQYF.

The chain joins TRBV15 to TRBJ2-7, with no clear D. The CDR3 covers 12 residues. Germline V CDR1 and CDR2: LNHNV, YYDKDF (reference sequence). V lost 2 bases and J 3 bases, leaving 5 bases between the germline ends. The CDR3 sequence: CATSRQNYEQYF. As DNA, the CDR3 is TGTGCCACCAGCAGACAGAACTACGAGCAGTACTTC.

The chain combines TRBV12-3 or TRBV12-4 with TRBJ2-1; D perhaps matches TRBD1 (6 bases). The CDR3 is 15 residues long. CDR3 DNA sequence: TGTGCTAGTGGCCAAGACAGGTATTCCTACAATGAGCAGTTCTTC. This sequence encodes CASGQDRYSYNEQFF.

The chain is built from TRBV29-1 and TRBJ2-3; D is unclear. V gave up 2 bases and J gave up 2 bases, with 14 bases separating them. The CDR3 is 15 residues long. Germline lookup yields CDR1 SQVTM and CDR2 ANQGSEA. The CDR3 reads CSVELEVGYTDTQYF. CDR3 nucleotide sequence: TGCAGCGTTGAACTTGAGGTCGGCTACACAGATACGCAGTATTTT.

V gene TRBV27 combines with J gene TRBJ2-1, with D unclear. V was cut by 5 bases and J by 0 bases, with 14 bases left in between. Germline loops: CDR1 MNHEY, CDR2 SMNVEV (reference sequence). The CDR3 length is 16 residues. CDR3: CASSPIFSSSYNEQFF. The CDR3 bases are TGTGCCAGCAGTCCGATTTTCAGCTCCTCCTACAATGAGCAGTTCTTC.

This chain connects TRBV20-1 to TRBJ2-1; D perhaps matches TRBD2 (6 bases). V lost 3 bases and J lost 12, with 24 bases in between. This CDR3 is built from 15 residues. CDR1 and CDR2 from the germline V gene are DFQATT and SNEGSKA (reference sequence). CDR3 residues: CSASRDSVAIWSQFF. CDR3 nucleotides: TGCAGTGCTAGCCGGGACTCCGTTGCCATTTGGTCGCAGTTCTTC.

The chain joins TRBV27 to TRBJ2-2; D may match TRBD1 or TRBD2 (5 bases each). Between the trimmed V and J ends, which lost 5 bases and 0 bases, there was a span of 13 bases. The CDR3 runs 16 residues. The germline V gene has CDR1 MNHEY and CDR2 SMNVEV (reference sequence). The CDR3 coding sequence is TGTGCCAGCAGTAAGCCCCGGGGCCCGAACACCGGGGAGCTGTTTTTT. Encoded protein: CASSKPRGPNTGELFF.

This sequence joins TRBV4-3 and TRBJ1-1; D uncertain. From germline, CDR1 is LGHNA and CDR2 YSLEER. The V gene lost 1 base and the J gene lost 0 bases, with 12 bases spanning the gap. CDR3 size: 16 residues. CDR3 bases: TGCGCCAGCAGCCAAGTTCCGGGAGCCATGAACACTGAAGCTTTCTTT. Translation: CASSQVPGAMNTEAFF.